These T cell receptor beta chains were read from a single sample in a study of cytomegalovirus exposure and HLA in healthy donors. Sequencing was performed with immunoSEQ multiplex PCR; in TCRdb, only in-frame clones are kept and a portion is missing. This sample has a few hundred thousand clones, with 70% to 80% found just once. Sequenced sample: PBMCs. The origin of the receptors is a man aged 35 to 55 in good health and CMV-seronegative. Each CDR3 is given with its conserved first and last residue. A D gene is named only where the DNA matches it firmly. Clone size is not always given. Where it is, it says once, few, many or a class for expanded clones.

TRBJ2-5	TRBD2	few	17	TRBV7-2	TGTGCCAGCAGCTTGGGGGTCCTAGCGGGGTCGTGGGAGACCCAGTACTTC	CASSLGVLAGSWETQYF
TRBJ2-2	TRBD2	.	15	TRBV10-1	TGCGCCAGCAGTGCCCGTCTAGCGGGAACCGGGGAGCTGTTTTTT	CASSARLAGTGELFF
TRBJ1-5	.	.	14	TRBV7-9	TGTGCCAGCAGCTCGGGCGGGTCCAATCAGCCCCAGCATTTT	CASSSGGSNQPQHF
TRBJ1-5	.	.	14	TRBV2	TGTGCCAGCAGTGTTCGGACAGTGGATCAGCCCCAGCATTTT	CASSVRTVDQPQHF
TRBJ2-7	.	.	15	TRBV2	TGTGCCAGCAGTGTGAGCGAAACGACCTCCTACGAGCAGTACTTC	CASSVSETTSYEQYF
TRBJ2-5	.	.	13	TRBV4-1	TGCGCCAGCAGCCGGTGGCAGCGAGAGACCCAGTACTTC	CASSRWQRETQYF
TRBJ2-1	.	once	14	TRBV11-2	TGTGCCAGCAGCTTGGTGAGCGCGTACAATGAGCAGTTCTTC	CASSLVSAYNEQFF
TRBJ1-2	TRBD1	.	13	TRBV6-6	TGTGCCAGCACCCTAGACAGGGGCTATGGCTACACCTTC	CASTLDRGYGYTF
TRBJ2-2	TRBD2	.	16	TRBV10-3	TGTGCCATCTCCAAGGAGGGCGCGGGAGAGGCCGGGGAGCTGTTTTTT	CAISKEGAGEAGELFF
TRBJ2-3	.	.	16	TRBV27	TGTGCCAGCAGTTTATTGGGGCTAGACAGCACAGATACGCAGTATTTT	CASSLLGLDSTDTQYF
TRBJ2-7	TRBD2	.	15	TRBV5-1	TGCGCCAGCAGCTTGGGGCTAGCGGGAAATTACGAGCAGTACTTC	CASSLGLAGNYEQYF
TRBJ2-3	.	.	14	TRBV9	TGTGCCAGCAGCGTAGGCGGGAGCACAGATACGCAGTATTTT	CASSVGGSTDTQYF
TRBJ1-5	TRBD1	.	16	TRBV6-6	TGTGCCAGCAGTTCCACATGGGGGACAGTTTATCAGCCCCAGCATTTT	CASSSTWGTVYQPQHF
TRBJ2-1	TRBD2	.	14	TRBV28	TGTGCCAGCAGTTTATTAGCGGGAGAGTATGAGCAGTTCTTC	CASSLLAGEYEQFF
TRBJ2-7	.	.	16	TRBV28	TGTGCCAGCAGTTTATGGTATGGGCCCGATGCCTACGAGCAGTACTTC	CASSLWYGPDAYEQYF
TRBJ2-2	.	.	16	TRBV5-1	TGCGCCAGCTTTTTGCGGTTAGGAGGGACCACCGGGGAGCTGTTTTTT	CASFLRLGGTTGELFF
TRBJ1-6	TRBD1	.	15	TRBV12-5	TGTGCTAGTGGCCTGAGGACAGGGGATAATTCACCCCTCCACTTT	CASGLRTGDNSPLHF
TRBJ2-5	.	.	12	TRBV5-1	TGCGCCAGCAGACCTAGCCAAGAGACCCAGTACTTC	CASRPSQETQYF
TRBJ2-5	TRBD1	.	14	TRBV6-6	TGTGCCAGCAGTTACTCGGGGACAGGAGAGACCCAGTACTTC	CASSYSGTGETQYF
TRBJ2-7	TRBD2	.	14	TRBV27	TGTGCCAGCAGTGGAACTAGCGGGGCCGACAAGCAGTACTTC	CASSGTSGADKQYF
TRBJ2-7	.	.	13	TRBV29-1	TGCAGCGTTGTGGGACACACTTCCTACGAGCAGTACTTC	CSVVGHTSYEQYF
TRBJ2-3	.	.	16	TRBV6-6	TGTGCCAGCAGTTACTCGAATAGTCAGGGGAAAGATACGCAGTATTTT	CASSYSNSQGKDTQYF
TRBJ2-5	.	.	13	TRBV7-9	TGTTCCAGCAGTTTGGACAGTAAGGAGACCCAGTACTTC	CSSSLDSKETQYF
TRBJ2-6	TRBD1	.	17	TRBV9	TGTGCCAGCAGCTCCCGACAGGGTTACTCTGGGGCCAACGTCCTGACTTTC	CASSSRQGYSGANVLTF
TRBJ2-7	.	.	17	TRBV9	TGTGCCAGCAGCGCCCCCCGGGGGGGGACAGGGTCGTCCGAGCAGTACTTC	CASSAPRGGTGSSEQYF
TRBJ2-4	.	.	16	TRBV6-1	TGTGCCAGCAGTGAAATCGGGGACACCGCCAAAAACATTCAGTACTTC	CASSEIGDTAKNIQYF
TRBJ2-5	.	.	13	TRBV9	TGTGCCAGCAGCCTCCGGACAGGGAGGGAGCAGTACTTC	CASSLRTGREQYF
TRBJ2-3	TRBD1	.	14	TRBV2	TGTGCCAGCATTCGGACAGGGACGAAAGATACGCAGTATTTT	CASIRTGTKDTQYF
TRBJ2-7	TRBD2	.	16	TRBV27	TGTGCCAGCAGTTCCGGGACTAGCGGGAATTCATACGAGCAGTACTTC	CASSSGTSGNSYEQYF
TRBJ1-2	TRBD1	.	13	TRBV27	TGTGCCAGCAGTTTAACAGGGGGTTCGGGCTACACCTTC	CASSLTGGSGYTF
TRBJ2-2	.	.	14	TRBV5-1	TGCGCCAGCAGCTTGGACGGTGACACCGGGGAGCTGTTTTTT	CASSLDGDTGELFF
TRBJ2-3	TRBD2	.	15	TRBV6-5	TGTGCCAGCAGTCCCAGCGGGAGGGGAGCAGATACGCAGTATTTT	CASSPSGRGADTQYF
TRBJ2-1	.	.	14	TRBV10-2	TGCGCCGCCCATACGGGGAGCTCCTACAATGAGCAGTTCTTC	CAAHTGSSYNEQFF
TRBJ1-1	.	.	13	TRBV5-1	TGCGCCAGCAGCTGGGGGGTTGGCACTGAAGCTTTCTTT	CASSWGVGTEAFF
TRBJ1-1	TRBD1	once	18	TRBV5-8	TGTGCCAGCAGCTTGGGGGGGACAGCCCCCTCGTGGAACACTGAAGCTTTCTTT	CASSLGGTAPSWNTEAFF
TRBJ1-6	.	.	15	TRBV5-1	TGCGCCAGCAGCTTGGAGGGACAAGGGGGTTCACCCCTCCACTTT	CASSLEGQGGSPLHF
TRBJ1-6	TRBD1	.	15	TRBV5-1	TGCGCCAGCAGCTTGGGACAGGGGTCGTTTTCACCCCTCCACTTT	CASSLGQGSFSPLHF
TRBJ2-6	TRBD2	many	15	TRBV7-2	TGTGCCAGCAGCTTACTAGCGGCTGGGGCCAACGTCCTGACTTTC	CASSLLAAGANVLTF
TRBJ2-1	TRBD2	.	13	TRBV7-9	TGTGCCAGCAGCGGGAGGGCGTACAATGAGCAGTTCTTC	CASSGRAYNEQFF
TRBJ1-5	.	.	13	TRBV2	TGTGCCAGCAGTTGGGACAAGGGACAGCCCCAGCATTTT	CASSWDKGQPQHF
TRBJ2-2	TRBD1	.	15	TRBV27	TGTGCCAGCAGAATTCAGGGGGCGACGGCCGGGGAGCTGTTTTTT	CASRIQGATAGELFF